This T cell receptor beta chain was recorded in a study of T-cell reconstitution after alpha-beta-depleted transplantation in children. Broader study findings: Once a year had passed after transplant, T-cell counts and diversity came mostly from newly produced T cells. Alpha-beta T cells present about two months after transplant were reported to originate from several hundred expanded graft clones. TCRbeta diversity was high at day 60 in some patients (a result of surviving recipient T cells and thymic progenitors).

The library targeted TCRbeta and was prepared with unique molecular identifiers. TCRdb itself ran the PCR reads through MiXCR, one entry per CDR3 protein. The table has approximately 1,000,000 distinct CDR3 sequences, roughly 31% seen once. On this clonotype: Its target is not known.

Germline CDR1 is MNHEY and CDR2 is SMNVEV (reference sequence). This CDR3 spans 14 amino acids. Trimming left V 5 bases short and J 5 bases short, with 16 bases between. The V call is TRBV27, the J call TRBJ2-7; D possibly corresponds to TRBD1 (6 bases). The specimen comprised PBMCs, mostly from graft donor cells, sampled 360 days after TCRalphabeta/CD19-depleted stem cell transplant. This sequence originates from a boy less than two years old who had a stem cell transplant for SCID, so the T cells may come from the graft donor. The DNA for the CDR3 is TGTGCCAGCAGTATCACAGGGTCCCCTGACGAGCAGTACTTC. Amino acids: CASSITGSPDEQYF.